The clone carrying this T cell receptor (beta chain) came up once. The PCR had 60 Vbeta and 13 Jbeta primers. Sequencing used immunoSEQ multiplex PCR; TCRdb keeps in-frame clones, though not all of them. This table has 90,000 to 120,000 clones, 73% appearing once. The data were taken from a study of cytomegalovirus exposure and HLA in healthy donors. This CDR3 comprises 15 residues. Trimming cost V 1 base and J 4 bases, with 11 bases left between them. The germline V gene has CDR1 SGHRS and CDR2 YFSETQ. The sample consisted of PBMCs. The chain uses TRBV5-1 and TRBJ2-2; D not resolved. The receptor's source is a man aged 25-40 years in good health and CMV-seronegative. In DNA, the CDR3 is TGCGCCAGCAGCTTGATCTCGGGTCGCACCGGGGAGCTGTTTTTT. It yields the protein CASSLISGRTGELFF.